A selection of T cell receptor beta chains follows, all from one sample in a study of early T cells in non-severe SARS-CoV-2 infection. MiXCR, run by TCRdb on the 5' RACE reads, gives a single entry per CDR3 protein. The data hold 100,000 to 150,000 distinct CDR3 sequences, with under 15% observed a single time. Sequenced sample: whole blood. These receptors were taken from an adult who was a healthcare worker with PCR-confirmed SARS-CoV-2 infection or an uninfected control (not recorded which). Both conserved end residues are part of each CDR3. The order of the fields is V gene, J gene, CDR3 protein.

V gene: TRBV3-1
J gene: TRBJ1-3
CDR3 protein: CASSQVGDKGLYF

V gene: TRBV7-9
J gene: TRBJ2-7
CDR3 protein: CASSPRTGSYEQYF

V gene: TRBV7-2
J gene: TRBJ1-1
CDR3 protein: CASSRWTVNTEAFF

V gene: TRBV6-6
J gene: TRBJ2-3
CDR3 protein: CASSHQGQVVPDTQYF

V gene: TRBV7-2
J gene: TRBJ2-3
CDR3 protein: CASSFYGVRTDTQYF

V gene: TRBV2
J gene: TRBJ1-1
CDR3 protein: CASSERENTEAFF

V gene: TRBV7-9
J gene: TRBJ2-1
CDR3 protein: CASSLVEDEQFF

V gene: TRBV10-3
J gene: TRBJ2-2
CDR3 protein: CAISLGQGNTGELFF

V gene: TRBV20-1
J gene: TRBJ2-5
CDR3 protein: CSAYGGQETQYF

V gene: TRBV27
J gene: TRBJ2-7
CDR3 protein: CASSFRGGAYEQYF

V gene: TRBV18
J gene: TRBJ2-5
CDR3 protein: CASSPFTRTETQYF

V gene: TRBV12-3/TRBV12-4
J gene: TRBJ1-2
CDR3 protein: CASSSMDYGYTF

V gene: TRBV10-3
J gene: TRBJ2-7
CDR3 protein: CAISDLTGDEQYF

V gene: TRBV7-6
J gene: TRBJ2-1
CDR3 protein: CASSRGWGAGNEQFF

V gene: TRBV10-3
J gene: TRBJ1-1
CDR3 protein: CAISGTSVPTEAFF

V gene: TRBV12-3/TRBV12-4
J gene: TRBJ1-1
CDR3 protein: CASSWGGTEAFF

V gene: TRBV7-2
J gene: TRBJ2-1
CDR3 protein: CASMSEFF